Presented here are 14 T cell receptor beta chains from one specimen sequenced in a study of regulatory T cells in long-lasting Graves disease. According to the study, TCR beta libraries were built with iRepertoire HTBI primers and CDR3-region Arm-PCR. TCRdb reanalysed the multiplex PCR reads using MiXCR and keeps one entry per CDR3 protein. Among over 450,000 distinct CDR3 sequences listed, around 12% were seen once. Time point noted: newly diagnosed GD, antithyroid drugs for less than 3 months. PBMCs provided the RNA from which the TCR library was made. This sample also appeared in a second study, on T cells in Graves' hyperthyroidism and ophthalmopathy.

The sample consisted of peripheral blood mononuclear cells (PBMCs), taken at new diagnosis, from a patient treated with antithyroid drugs. The receptor source for this set is a young woman with Graves disease.

This clonotype came up many times. The V call is TRBV6-2 or TRBV6-3, the J call TRBJ2-1; 10 nucleotides agree with TRBD2. Looked up from germline, CDR1 is MNHEY and CDR2 is SVGEGT. V trimming: 7 bases; J trimming: 5 bases; junction bases outside the gene matches: 5. The CDR3 is 14 residues long. The CDR3 loop is CASKGTSEHNEQFF. Here the CDR3 DNA reads TGTGCCAGCAAGGGGACTAGCGAACACAATGAGCAGTTCTTC.

This clonotype has only a few counts. CDR3 bases: TGCGCCAGCAGCTTGGTATCTGGAACTAGCGGGAGTTATGAGCAGTTCTTC. This encodes CASSLVSGTSGSYEQFF. The chain links TRBV5-1 to TRBJ2-1; TRBD2 matches at 11 bases. The CDR3 is made up of 17 amino acids. The V and J ends lost 0 bases and 8 bases, in that order; junction bases with no gene match: 10. Germline V gives CDR1 SGHRS, CDR2 YFSETQ.

With respect to this clonotype: This clone may be a read error of a much larger clone one base away. This chain links TRBV2 with TRBJ1-5, with 11 bases that match TRBD1. CDR3 length: 16 amino acids. Germline loops: CDR1 SNHLY, CDR2 FYNNEI. The CDR3 sequence: CTSSNRPGQGDRPQHF. CDR3 nucleotides: TGTACCAGCAGTAACCGACCGGGACAGGGGGATCGACCCCAGCATTTT. The full variable domain, completed using reference TRBV2 and TRBJ1-5, is EPEVTQTPSHQVTQMGQEVILRCVPISNHLYFYWYRQILGQKVEFLVSFYNNEISEKSEIFDDQFSVERPDGSNFTLKIRSTKLEDSAMYFCTSSNRPGQGDRPQHFGDGTRLSIL.

This clonotype was counted at least ten times. The rearrangement joins TRBV28 to TRBJ1-6; D possibly corresponds to TRBD1 (6 bases). This CDR3 comprises 16 residues. CDR1 is MDHEN and CDR2 is SYDVKM in the germline V gene. The V end was cut by 6 bases, the J end by 8 bases, with 20 bases between. Here the CDR3 reads CASSPVAGEGDSPLHF. The CDR3 DNA reads TGTGCCAGCAGCCCCGTTGCAGGGGAGGGTGATTCACCCCTCCACTTT.

J is TRBJ2-1 and V is TRBV19; 11 bases align to TRBD1. The CDR3 covers 16 residues. Trimming cost V 6 bases and J 9 bases; bases outside gene matches: 13. CDR1 is LNHDA, CDR2 SQIVND, per germline (reference sequence). The CDR3, as DNA: TGTGCCAGTAGCACTGCCGGGACAGGGGGTTCTATTGAGCAGTTCTTC. It yields the protein CASSTAGTGGSIEQFF.

This clonotype was seen a handful of times. The chain carries TRBV11-2 and TRBJ2-4; a possible D gene is TRBD1 (6 bases). The V gene's germline CDR1 is SGHAT and CDR2 FQNNGV. The CDR3 spans 16 residues. Trimming removed 5 bases from V and 3 bases from J, with 17 bases in between. CDR3 nucleotide sequence: TGTGCCAGCAGCATACAGGGACGGTTAGGCAAAAACATTCAGTACTTC. It translates to CASSIQGRLGKNIQYF.

This clonotype has ten or more counts. The chain has TRBV2 and TRBJ1-1, with D tentatively TRBD1 (5 bases). Trimming cost V 7 bases and J 4 bases, with 22 bases left between them. Germline V gene lookup returns CDR1 SNHLY and CDR2 FYNNEI. CDR3 length: 16 residues. CDR3 protein: CASIERERGRGTEAFF. CDR3 DNA sequence: TGTGCCAGCATTGAGAGGGAGCGGGGGAGGGGCACTGAAGCTTTCTTT.

The chain recombines TRBV6-5 with TRBJ1-1, with D uncertain. V lost 3 bases and J 5 bases, leaving 10 bases between the germline ends. This CDR3 region has 13 residues. CDR1 is MNHEY and CDR2 is SVGAGI in the germline V gene. CDR3 loop: CASSYGLGTEAFF. In nucleotides, the CDR3 is TGTGCCAGCAGTTATGGTCTTGGGACTGAAGCTTTCTTT.

This clonotype was seen many times. The chain recombines TRBV6-1 with TRBJ2-3; the D gene is possibly TRBD2 (6 bases). Germline lookup yields CDR1 MNHNS and CDR2 SASEGT. V lost 7 bases, J lost 2 bases, and 19 bases lay in between. This CDR3 is built from 16 residues. This CDR3 reads CASTIRPGTYTDTQYF. In DNA form, the CDR3 reads TGTGCCAGCACTATTCGACCGGGGACTTACACAGATACGCAGTATTTT.

This clonotype occurred a few times. This chain uses TRBV6-1 with TRBJ2-7; D may be TRBD2 (5 bases). CDR3 length: 14 residues. Trimming cost V 7 bases and J 3 bases, with 16 bases left between them. Germline CDR1 and CDR2: MNHNS and SASEGT. CDR3 DNA: TGTGCCAGCACCCCAGGAGGTAGGATCTACGAGCAGTACTTC. Residues: CASTPGGRIYEQYF.

On this clonotype itself: A junction end diverges from the germline sequence, so it may reflect a read error. The rearrangement uses TRBV20-1 and TRBJ2-2, with 9 bases fitting TRBD2. Germline CDR1 is DFQATT and CDR2 is SNEGSKA (reference sequence). There are 16 residues in the CDR3. The CDR3 bases are TGCAGTGCTAGAGATCGCGGGAGGGCCCTCGGTCGGGAGCTGCTTTTT. Its translation: CSARDRGRALGRELLF.

The chain joins TRBV4-3 to TRBJ2-1; D ambiguous. The V end lost 4 bases, the J end lost 4 bases, and 17 bases lay between the germline ends. The CDR3 is 16 amino acids. CDR1 and CDR2 from the germline V gene are LGHNA and YSLEER. CDR3 DNA sequence: TGCGCCAGCAGCCTCGGAAGGACCCTGGGATACAATGAGCAGTTCTTC. The encoded protein is CASSLGRTLGYNEQFF.

The chain combines TRBV7-2 with TRBJ2-3; 10 bases align to TRBD2. CDR1 is SGHTA, CDR2 FQGNSA, per germline. This CDR3 region has 18 residues. Unmatched junction bases numbered 9, after V lost 2 bases and J lost 1 base. CDR3: CASSLSLRAGGGTDTQYF. The CDR3, as DNA: TGTGCCAGCAGCTTATCGCTACGAGCGGGGGGGGGCACAGATACGCAGTATTTT.

This clonotype was detected ten times or more. The chain employs TRBV18 and TRBJ2-2, with no clear D. CDR3 length equals 16 residues. The germline CDR1 and CDR2 sequences are KGHSH and LQKENI. V lost 2 bases, J lost 1 base, and 11 bases lay in between. Here the CDR3 DNA reads TGTGCCAGCTCACCATCCTTAGCAGGGAACACCGGGGAGCTGTTTTTT. Translated, it gives CASSPSLAGNTGELFF.